The 14 T cell receptor beta chains below come from one sample, sequenced in a study of graft-versus-host responses after intestinal transplantation. The method was immunoSEQ multiplex PCR; TCRdb's version includes in-frame clones alone and lacks a portion of them. This table holds fewer than 150,000 clones, 85% to 95% found once. Their specific antigens are unknown. Sequencing used unstimulated CD4+ T cells sorted from spleen or lymph node cells, obtained before intestinal transplant. These receptors originate from a human donor who received an intestinal transplant.

V is TRBV5-1 and J is TRBJ2-7; D uncertain. The germline gives CDR1 SGHRS, CDR2 YFSETQ. CDR3 length equals 11 residues. V gave up 3 bases and J gave up 1 base, with 2 bases separating them. CDR3 residues: CASSSSYEQYF. The CDR3 DNA reads TGCGCCAGCAGCTCTTCCTACGAGCAGTACTTC.

The gene calls are TRBV18 and TRBJ2-2, with unresolved D. The CDR3 has 15 residues. Trimming left V 6 bases short and J 5 bases short, with 16 bases between. Germline CDR1 reads KGHSH; CDR2 reads LQKENI. CDR3 amino acids: CASSRTPLETGELFF. In nucleotides, the CDR3 is TGTGCCAGCTCGCGGACCCCTCTGGAGACCGGGGAGCTGTTTTTT.

The V call is TRBV7-2, the J call TRBJ1-3, with unresolved D. V was clipped by 0 bases and J by 0 bases, with 9 bases between them. The CDR3 has 16 residues. Germline V lookup: CDR1 SGHTA, CDR2 FQGNSA. The CDR3: CASSLAPLSSGNTIYF. In DNA form, the CDR3 reads TGTGCCAGCAGCTTAGCCCCACTGAGCTCTGGAAACACCATATATTTT.

This clone was seen only once. The rearrangement links TRBV5-1 to TRBJ1-3, with D unresolved. This CDR3 spans 13 amino acids. Looked up from germline, CDR1 is SGHRS and CDR2 is YFSETQ. Trimming left V 0 bases short and J 4 bases short, with 5 bases between. CDR3 protein: CASSLVGGNTIYF. In nucleotides, the CDR3 is TGCGCCAGCAGCTTGGTGGGGGGAAACACCATATATTTT.

The genes are TRBV2 and TRBJ1-2; D might be TRBD1 (5 bases). This CDR3 has 14 amino acids. The ends were cut back, 5 bases at V and 2 bases at J, with 12 bases in the middle. Germline CDR1 reads SNHLY; CDR2 reads FYNNEI. The CDR3 sequence: CASSNRPGNYGYTF. CDR3 nucleotides: TGTGCCAGCAGTAACAGGCCGGGGAACTATGGCTACACCTTC.

The CDR3 DNA reads TGTGCCAGCAGTTGGGACAGTCCGAACACTGAAGCTTTCTTT. Protein sequence: CASSWDSPNTEAFF. The rearrangement links TRBV11-2 to TRBJ1-1, with 7 nucleotides matching TRBD1. The ends lost 6 bases at V and 1 base at J; junction bases unmatched: 5. The CDR3 sequence is 14 residues long. In germline, CDR1 is SGHAT, CDR2 FQNNGV. Full variable domain (rest looked up from reference TRBV11-2 and TRBJ1-1): EAGVAQSPRYKIIEKRQSVAFWCNPISGHATLYWYQQILGQGPKLLIQFQNNGVVDDSQLPKDRFSAERLKGVDSTLKIQPAKLEDSAVYLCASSWDSPNTEAFFGQGTRLTVV.

The rearrangement uses TRBV7-9 and TRBJ1-2; TRBD1 might be the D (5 bases). The CDR3 has 13 residues. Trimming stripped 2 bases from V and 4 bases from J, with 8 bases between. Per germline, CDR1 SEHNR and CDR2 FQNEAQ (reference sequence). CDR3 nucleotide sequence: TGTGCCAGCAGCTTAAGGGGCGCCTATGGCTACACCTTC. Encoded protein: CASSLRGAYGYTF.

J is TRBJ2-6 and V is TRBV5-6; D might be TRBD2 (5 bases). Trimming cost V 1 base and J 2 bases, with 7 bases left between them. There are 15 residues in the CDR3. Germline V CDR1 and CDR2: SGHDT, YYEEEE. The CDR3 spells CASSLTEAGANVLTF. CDR3 nucleotide sequence: TGTGCCAGCAGCTTGACGGAGGCTGGGGCCAACGTCCTGACTTTC.

The V and J genes are TRBV5-1 and TRBJ1-1, with no clear D. Trimming left V 0 bases short and J 3 bases short, with 12 bases between. Germline CDR1 reads SGHRS; CDR2 reads YFSETQ. The CDR3 runs to 15 residues. CDR3 DNA sequence: TGCGCCAGCAGCTTGGCCGAGGGAAGTTACACTGAAGCTTTCTTT. It is translated as CASSLAEGSYTEAFF.

The rearrangement joins TRBV15 to TRBJ1-1; D not resolved. V gave up 1 base and J gave up 0 bases, with 15 bases separating them. The germline CDR1 and CDR2 sequences are LNHNV and YYDKDF (reference sequence). The CDR3 runs to 17 residues. CDR3 sequence (DNA): TGTGCCACCAGCAGAGGTCAGTGGGCCGGACTGAACACTGAAGCTTTCTTT. It encodes CATSRGQWAGLNTEAFF.

The J gene is TRBJ1-2, the V gene TRBV6-5; 7 nucleotides agree with TRBD1. The CDR3 consists of 14 residues. Looked up from germline, CDR1 is MNHEY and CDR2 is SVGAGI. With V trimmed by 0 bases and J by 4 bases, 2 bases remained unmatched. CDR3 sequence: CASSYSGQSYGYTF. CDR3 bases: TGTGCCAGCAGTTACTCGGGACAGTCCTATGGCTACACCTTC.

The chain carries TRBV4-1 and TRBJ2-5, with 7 bases that match TRBD1. The ends lost 4 bases at V and 2 bases at J; junction bases unmatched: 7. The CDR3 runs 15 residues. Germline CDR1 MGHRA, CDR2 YSYEKL. The CDR3 loop is CASSPIGTAQETQYF. The CDR3 bases are TGCGCCAGCAGCCCTATCGGGACAGCGCAAGAGACCCAGTACTTC.

The chain uses TRBV19 and TRBJ1-5; tentative D call: TRBD1 (6 bases). CDR1 and CDR2 (germline): LNHDA, SQIVND (reference sequence). The CDR3 runs to 17 residues. The V end lost 1 base, the J end lost 0 bases, and 13 bases lay between the germline ends. The CDR3 DNA follows: TGTGCCAGTAGTATAGGGGGAGGGGGTGGTAGCAATCAGCCCCAGCATTTT. Residues: CASSIGGGGGSNQPQHF.

V is TRBV11-3 and J is TRBJ1-6, with 7 positions matching TRBD1. V dropped 1 base and J dropped 6; count of bases not matched to a gene: 3. The length of the CDR3 is 15 residues. Germline CDR1 is SGHNT and CDR2 is YENEEA. This chain's CDR3 is CASSLGQGGNSPLHF. CDR3 in DNA: TGTGCCAGCAGCTTAGGACAGGGCGGTAATTCACCCCTCCACTTT.